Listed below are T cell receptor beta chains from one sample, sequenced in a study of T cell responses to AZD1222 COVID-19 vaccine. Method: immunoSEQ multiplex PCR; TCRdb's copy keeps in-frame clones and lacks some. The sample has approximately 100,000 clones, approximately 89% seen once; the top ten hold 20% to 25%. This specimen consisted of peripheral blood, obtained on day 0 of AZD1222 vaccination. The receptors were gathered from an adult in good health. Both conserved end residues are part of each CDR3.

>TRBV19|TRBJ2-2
CASTINGGGGFNTGELFF
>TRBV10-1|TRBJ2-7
CASSTGTSGRTNEQYF
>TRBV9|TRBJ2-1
CASSEIGTVDNEQFF
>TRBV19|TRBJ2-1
CASSSGRGINEQFF
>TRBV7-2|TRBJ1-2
CASSPGQGVSYYGYTF
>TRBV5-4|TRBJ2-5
CASSLETQYF
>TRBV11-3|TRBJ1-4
CASSRTGGAEKLFF
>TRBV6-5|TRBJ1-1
CASSTPDNMNTEAFF
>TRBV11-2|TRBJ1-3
CASSLDGNGNTIYF
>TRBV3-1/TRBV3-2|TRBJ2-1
CASSSGITNEQFF
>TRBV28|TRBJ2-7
CASSWYASGRIEQYF
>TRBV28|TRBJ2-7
CASRSGQTYEQYF
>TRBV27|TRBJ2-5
CASSPRGTGGSETQYF
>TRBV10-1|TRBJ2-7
CASSEASVSYEQYF
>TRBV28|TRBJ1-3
CASSLERNTIYF
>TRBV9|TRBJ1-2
CASSGGNGYTF
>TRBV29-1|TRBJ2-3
CSVEKRTGTSGPSTDTQYF
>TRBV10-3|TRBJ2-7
CAINPGQGVYEQYF
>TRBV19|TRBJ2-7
CASSTDDRGLYEQYF
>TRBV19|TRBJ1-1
CASRVTDLTNTEAFF
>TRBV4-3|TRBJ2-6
CASSQEGLLSSGANVLTF
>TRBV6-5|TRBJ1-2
CAGRITGQGLDGYTF
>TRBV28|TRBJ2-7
CASSPPPPSNDEQYF
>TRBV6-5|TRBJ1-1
CASSIQGLNTEAFF